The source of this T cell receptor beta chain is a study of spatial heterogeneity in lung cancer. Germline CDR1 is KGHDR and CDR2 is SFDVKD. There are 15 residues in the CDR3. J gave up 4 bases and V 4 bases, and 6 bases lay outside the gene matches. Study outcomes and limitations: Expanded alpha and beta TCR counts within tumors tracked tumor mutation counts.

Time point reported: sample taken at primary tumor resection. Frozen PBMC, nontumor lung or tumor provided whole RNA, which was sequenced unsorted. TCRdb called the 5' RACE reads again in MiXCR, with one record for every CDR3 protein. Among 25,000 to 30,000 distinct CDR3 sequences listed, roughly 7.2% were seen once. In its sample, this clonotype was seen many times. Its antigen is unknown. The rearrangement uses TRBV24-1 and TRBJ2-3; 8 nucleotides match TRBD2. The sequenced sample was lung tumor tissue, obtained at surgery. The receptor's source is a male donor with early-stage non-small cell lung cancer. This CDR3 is CATSDPGLAADTQYF. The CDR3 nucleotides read TGTGCCACCAGTGACCCTGGACTAGCCGCAGATACGCAGTATTTT.